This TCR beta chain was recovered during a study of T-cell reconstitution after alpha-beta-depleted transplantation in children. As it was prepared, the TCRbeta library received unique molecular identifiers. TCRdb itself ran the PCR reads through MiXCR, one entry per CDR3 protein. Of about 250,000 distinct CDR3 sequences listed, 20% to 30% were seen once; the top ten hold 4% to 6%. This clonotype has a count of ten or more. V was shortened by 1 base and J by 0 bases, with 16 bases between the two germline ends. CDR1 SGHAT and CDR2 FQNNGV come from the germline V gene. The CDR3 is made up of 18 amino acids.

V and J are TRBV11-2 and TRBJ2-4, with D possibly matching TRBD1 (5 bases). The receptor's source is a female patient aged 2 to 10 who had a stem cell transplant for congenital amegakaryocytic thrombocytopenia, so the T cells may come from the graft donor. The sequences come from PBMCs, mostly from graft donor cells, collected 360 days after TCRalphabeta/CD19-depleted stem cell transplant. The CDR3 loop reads CASSLVPLGPLAKNIQYF. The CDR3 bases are TGTGCCAGCAGCTTAGTTCCCTTGGGGCCGCTAGCCAAAAACATTCAGTACTTC.